The 25 T cell receptor beta chains below were found in one sample sequenced in a study of identical twins. TCRdb re-derived calls from the 5' RACE reads in MiXCR, one entry per CDR3 protein. The sample consists of a few hundred thousand distinct CDR3 sequences, roughly 15% of them appearing once. The data also belong to a second study, concerning yellow fever vaccine responses in identical twins.

Sequenced sample: CD4+ T cells sorted from blood. The receptors come from a young woman in good health.

V gene TRBV12-3 or TRBV12-4 combines with J gene TRBJ2-7; D perhaps matches TRBD1 (6 bases). The CDR3 totals 16 residues. The ends were cut back, 3 bases at V and 3 bases at J, with 18 bases in the middle. Here the CDR3 DNA reads TGTGCCAGCAGTTTGACCTCCGGGACACCTTTCTACGAGCAGTACTTC. It encodes CASSLTSGTPFYEQYF.

This clonotype occurred a few times. V is TRBV7-9 and J is TRBJ2-5; D uncertain. V was cut by 5 bases and J by 1 base, with 11 bases left in between. Germline V CDR1 and CDR2: SEHNR, FQNEAQ (reference sequence). This CDR3 comprises 14 residues. CDR3 sequence: CASSRPRGQETQYF. The CDR3 nucleotides are TGTGCCAGCAGCAGGCCCCGCGGCCAAGAGACCCAGTACTTC. Full variable domain (remainder filled in from reference TRBV7-9 and TRBJ2-5): DTGVSQNPRHKITKRGQNVTFRCDPISEHNRLYWYRQTLGQGPEFLTYFQNEAQLEKSRLLSDRFSAERPKGSFSTLEIQRTEQGDSAMYLCASSRPRGQETQYFGPGTRLLVL.

This clonotype was seen more than once but under ten times. The rearrangement links TRBV18 to TRBJ2-7; 7 nucleotides line up with TRBD1. Losses at the gene ends were 5 bases for V and 7 bases for J; bases not matched to a gene: 14. Germline V gives CDR1 KGHSH, CDR2 LQKENI. The CDR3 consists of 15 residues. The CDR3 nucleotides read TGTGCCAGCTCATCCACGGGACAGCGGACACGGGAGCAGTACTTC. Amino acid sequence: CASSSTGQRTREQYF.

The chain uses TRBV5-1 and TRBJ2-5; TRBD1 matches 8 bases. Germline V lookup: CDR1 SGHRS, CDR2 YFSETQ. The CDR3 runs 15 residues. V was pared by 0 bases and J by 4 bases, with 5 bases of the junction left unmatched. The CDR3, as DNA: TGCGCCAGCAGCTTGGTGGGACAGGCCCTAGAGACCCAGTACTTC. Residues: CASSLVGQALETQYF.

The J gene is TRBJ2-1, the V gene TRBV11-2; 7 bases are shared with TRBD2. CDR1 and CDR2 from the germline V gene are SGHAT and FQNNGV. V lost 5 bases, J lost 4 bases, and 8 bases stayed unmatched. This CDR3 has 15 amino acids. The DNA of the CDR3 is TGTGCCAGCAGCGCGTTAGCGGGTCGTTACAATGAGCAGTTCTTC. Amino acids: CASSALAGRYNEQFF.

This clonotype was observed a handful of times. The genes are TRBV20-1 and TRBJ2-5, with TRBD2 matching over 7 bases. Germline V gives CDR1 DFQATT, CDR2 SNEGSKA (reference sequence). This CDR3 is 14 amino acids long. The V and J ends lost 1 base and 4 bases, in that order; junction bases with no gene match: 6. CDR3 residues: CSARVGSGAETQYF. CDR3 in DNA: TGCAGTGCTAGAGTAGGAAGCGGGGCAGAGACCCAGTACTTC.

This clonotype was seen more than once but under ten times. This rearrangement joins TRBV2 to TRBJ2-3; no reliable D call. V lost 4 bases to trimming and J lost 5 bases, with 16 bases between them. Germline V gene sequence: CDR1 SNHLY, CDR2 FYNNEI. The CDR3 loop spans 15 amino acids. CDR3 nucleotides: TGTGCCAGCAGTGTGGTCCACCTTGGTGGAGATACGCAGTATTTT. Its translation is CASSVVHLGGDTQYF.

The genes are TRBV27 and TRBJ2-7, with D possibly being TRBD1 (6 bases). There are 13 residues in the CDR3. Per germline, CDR1 MNHEY and CDR2 SMNVEV (reference sequence). V lost 7 bases to trimming and J lost 7 bases, with 17 bases between them. CDR3 coding DNA: TGTGCCAGCAAAGGGTCTGGACAGACAGAGCAGTACGTC. Its translation is CASKGSGQTEQYV.

This clonotype was detected a few times. This chain uses TRBV11-2 with TRBJ2-6, with 7 nucleotides matching TRBD1. CDR3 size: 18 residues. Germline V gene lookup returns CDR1 SGHAT and CDR2 FQNNGV. V trimming: 2 bases; J trimming: 0 bases; junction bases outside the gene matches: 7. CDR3 in DNA: TGTGCCAGCAGCTTATTTCGGGACAGTAGCTCTGGGGCCAACGTCCTGACTTTC. Its translation: CASSLFRDSSSGANVLTF.

This rearrangement joins TRBV20-1 to TRBJ1-1; TRBD1 agrees at 7 bases. Trimming removed 1 base from V and 4 bases from J; junction bases left unmatched: 3. Germline-derived CDR1 and CDR2 are DFQATT and SNEGSKA (reference sequence). The CDR3 extends over 13 amino acids. CDR3 protein: CSARAGGVTEAFF. DNA of the CDR3: TGCAGTGCTAGAGCAGGGGGAGTCACTGAAGCTTTCTTT.

The chain recombines TRBV28 with TRBJ2-1, with TRBD1 as a possible D gene (6 bases). Germline CDR1 and CDR2: MDHEN and SYDVKM. The V gene lost 5 bases and the J gene lost 12 bases, with 14 bases spanning the gap. This CDR3 has 12 residues. CDR3 nucleotide sequence: TGTGCCAGCAGTACACAGGGACGGGGGCAGTTCTTC. Protein: CASSTQGRGQFF.

This chain connects TRBV11-2 to TRBJ2-1, with D uncertain. This CDR3 is built from 19 residues. The germline V gene has CDR1 SGHAT and CDR2 FQNNGV. Trimming removed 5 bases from V and 4 bases from J, with 27 bases in between. The CDR3 is CASSPEAPTAPRPYNEQFF. Here the CDR3 DNA reads TGTGCCAGCAGCCCCGAGGCCCCTACAGCCCCTAGGCCTTACAATGAGCAGTTCTTC.

This clonotype occurred a few times. The chain combines TRBV6-1 with TRBJ1-1; tentative D call: TRBD1 (6 bases). The CDR3 is 13 amino acids. Germline V gene lookup returns CDR1 MNHNS and CDR2 SASEGT. V lost 6 bases, J lost 2 bases, and 10 bases lay in between. The CDR3 loop reads CASRQGPNTEAFF. The DNA of the CDR3 is TGTGCCAGCAGGCAGGGGCCAAACACTGAAGCTTTCTTT.

This clonotype was seen a handful of times. V is TRBV20-1 and J is TRBJ2-7; 7 bases line up with TRBD2. The CDR3 extends over 16 amino acids. The germline V gene encodes CDR1 DFQATT and CDR2 SNEGSKA (reference sequence). The V segment lost 0 bases and the J segment 2 bases; nucleotides outside the gene matches: 10. CDR3 sequence (DNA): TGCAGTGCTAGAGATCGGCGGCTAGCGGACACCTACGAGCAGTACTTC. Its protein is CSARDRRLADTYEQYF.

This chain joins TRBV24-1 and TRBJ2-3; tentative D call: TRBD1 (5 bases). Germline CDR1 reads KGHDR; CDR2 reads SFDVKD. CDR3 length: 15 amino acids. Trimming took off 5 bases at V and 0 bases at J, with 11 bases between the two ends. The CDR3 protein is CATSASDISTDTQYF. The CDR3 DNA reads as TGTGCCACCAGTGCTTCGGACATTAGCACAGATACGCAGTATTTT.

This clonotype was recorded a few times. The rearrangement links TRBV6-2 or TRBV6-3 to TRBJ2-4, with 10 bases that match TRBD2. The CDR3 spans 18 residues. CDR1 is MNHEY, CDR2 SVGEGT, per germline. The junction had 8 bases not matched to a gene; V was cut back by 3 bases and J by 0 bases. In DNA, the CDR3 is TGTGCCAGCAGTTATAGCGGGAGGACACCCTTAGCCAAAAACATTCAGTACTTC. Protein product: CASSYSGRTPLAKNIQYF.

The V gene is TRBV10-1, the J gene TRBJ2-3; D not resolved. CDR3 size: 14 residues. Germline V gene sequence: CDR1 WNHNN, CDR2 SYGVQD (reference sequence). The V and J ends lost 3 bases and 1 base respectively, with 8 bases between them. CDR3 protein: CASSEGSRTDTQYF. CDR3 nucleotide sequence: TGCGCCAGCAGTGAAGGCAGCCGCACAGATACGCAGTATTTT.

This clonotype was detected once. V and J are TRBV7-6 and TRBJ2-2, with 9 bases fitting TRBD2. From germline, CDR1 is SGHVS and CDR2 FNYEAQ. Trimming removed 7 bases from V and 4 bases from J; junction bases left unmatched: 7. There are 15 residues in the CDR3. The CDR3 DNA follows: TGTGCCAGCAACTGGCGGGAGGGTAGCACCGGGGAGCTGTTTTTT. Protein sequence: CASNWREGSTGELFF.

CDR3 DNA sequence: TGTGCCACCAGTCGGGGCGGGAGCACAGGTGAGCAGTTCTTC. It is translated as CATSRGGSTGEQFF. The chain joins TRBV24-1 to TRBJ2-1, with 7 nucleotides matching TRBD2. V was pared by 6 bases and J by 9 bases, with 10 bases of the junction left unmatched. This CDR3 has 14 residues. Germline values: CDR1 KGHDR, CDR2 SFDVKD.

V gene TRBV28 combines with J gene TRBJ2-1; D not resolved. Trimming shortened V by 3 bases and J by 0 bases, and 18 bases separated the two germline ends. This CDR3 comprises 18 residues. The V gene's germline CDR1 is MDHEN and CDR2 SYDVKM. CDR3 region: CASSFKISKHRSYNEQFF. In DNA form, the CDR3 reads TGTGCCAGCAGTTTTAAAATATCCAAGCATCGCTCCTACAATGAGCAGTTCTTC.

The chain carries TRBV20-1 and TRBJ2-3, with a weak D call TRBD1 (6 bases). CDR1 and CDR2 from the germline V gene are DFQATT and SNEGSKA (reference sequence). The CDR3 runs 13 residues. V lost 5 bases and J 1 base, leaving 10 bases between the germline ends. The DNA for the CDR3 is TGCAGTGCTCTTCGGACAGGCACAGATACGCAGTATTTT. This encodes CSALRTGTDTQYF.

The chain carries TRBV4-1 and TRBJ2-5; 8 bases match TRBD2. The CDR3 covers 16 residues. The V segment lost 7 bases and the J segment 3 bases; nucleotides outside the gene matches: 13. Germline values: CDR1 MGHRA, CDR2 YSYEKL. The CDR3 coding sequence is TGCGCCAGCAAAAAGGGATTGCGGGGGGAGGAAGAGACCCAGTACTTC. Translating gives CASKKGLRGEEETQYF.

This clonotype was found a few times. The V gene is TRBV5-1, the J gene TRBJ2-1; 7 bases agree with TRBD1. The V gene end was trimmed by 4 bases and the J gene end by 3 bases; junction bases not matched to a gene: 7. Germline CDR1 and CDR2: SGHRS and YFSETQ. The CDR3 has 15 amino acids. The CDR3 nucleotides read TGCGCCAGCAGCCGAGAACAGGGGAACTACAATGAGCAGTTCTTC. It encodes CASSREQGNYNEQFF. Full variable domain (outside the CDR3, taken from reference TRBV5-1 and TRBJ2-1): KAGVTQTPRYLIKTRGQQVTLSCSPISGHRSVSWYQQTPGQGLQFLFEYFSETQRNKGNFPGRFSGRQFSNSRSEMNVSTLELGDSALYLCASSREQGNYNEQFFGPGTRLTVL.

This clonotype has more than one count but fewer than ten. The chain links TRBV12-3 or TRBV12-4 to TRBJ2-2; no clear D gene. Trimming took off 7 bases at V and 1 base at J, with 7 bases between the two ends. The CDR3 length is 13 residues. The CDR3 DNA follows: TGTGCCAGCACTCTGCAGAACACCGGGGAGCTGTTTTTT. Amino acid sequence: CASTLQNTGELFF.

The CDR3 protein is CASSFRREGAYEQYF. Written as DNA, the CDR3 is TGTGCCAGCAGTTTTAGGCGGGAGGGGGCCTACGAGCAGTACTTC. The chain has TRBV28 and TRBJ2-7, with 9 bases fitting TRBD2. Germline trimming cut 3 bases from V and 2 bases from J; bases unmatched to any gene: 5. The CDR3 extends over 15 amino acids. Germline V lookup: CDR1 MDHEN, CDR2 SYDVKM.